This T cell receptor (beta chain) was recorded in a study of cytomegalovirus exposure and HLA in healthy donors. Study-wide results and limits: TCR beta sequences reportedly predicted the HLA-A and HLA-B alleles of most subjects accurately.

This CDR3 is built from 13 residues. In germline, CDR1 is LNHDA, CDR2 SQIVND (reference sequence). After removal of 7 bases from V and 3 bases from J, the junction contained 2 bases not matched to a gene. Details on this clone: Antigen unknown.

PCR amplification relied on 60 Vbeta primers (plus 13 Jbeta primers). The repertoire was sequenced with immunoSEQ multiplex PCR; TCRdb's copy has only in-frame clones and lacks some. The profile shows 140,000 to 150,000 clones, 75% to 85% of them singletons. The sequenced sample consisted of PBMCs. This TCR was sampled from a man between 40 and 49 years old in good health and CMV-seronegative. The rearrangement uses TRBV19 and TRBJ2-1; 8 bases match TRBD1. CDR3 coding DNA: TGTGCCAGTATGGGGACAGGCTACAATGAGCAGTTCTTC. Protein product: CASMGTGYNEQFF.